The 22 T cell receptor beta chains listed next were all sequenced from one sample in a study of control samples from healthy donors and cancer patients. Sequenced by immunoSEQ multiplex PCR; TCRdb stores in-frame clones only, minus some. The table lists about 110,000 clones, less than 95% of them singletons. The sequenced material came from blood. Every receptor here comes from a human donor in good health. The donor label of this sample is uncertain.

V and J are TRBV30 and TRBJ1-3, with D uncertain. Trimming took 0 bases from V and 0 from J, leaving 12 bases between them. The CDR3 is 16 amino acids. Germline V gene lookup returns CDR1 GTSNPN and CDR2 SVGIG (reference sequence). The CDR3 sequence: CAWSVGALGSGNTIYF. CDR3 in DNA: TGTGCCTGGAGTGTGGGAGCCCTTGGCTCTGGAAACACCATATATTTT.

The genes are TRBV6-5 and TRBJ1-6; D gene uncertain. Between the trimmed V and J ends, which lost 8 bases and 9 bases, there was a span of 14 bases. Germline loops: CDR1 MNHEY, CDR2 SVGAGI. This CDR3 is 13 amino acids long. The CDR3 DNA reads as TGTGCCAGCGGGAATGGGGAGATTTCACCCCTCCACTTT. This gives the protein CASGNGEISPLHF.

The chain carries TRBV4-1 and TRBJ2-7; the D gene is possibly TRBD1 (6 bases). Trimming took off 4 bases at V and 6 bases at J, with 16 bases between the two ends. Germline CDR1 reads MGHRA; CDR2 reads YSYEKL. This CDR3 has 14 amino acids. The CDR3, as DNA: TGCGCCAGCAGCCGGACGACAGGTGGGTCCGAGCAGTACTTC. Translated, it gives CASSRTTGGSEQYF.

The chain employs TRBV19 and TRBJ2-5, with 8 bases identical to TRBD1. There are 12 residues in the CDR3. V lost 6 bases, J lost 9 bases, and 6 bases stayed unmatched. Germline CDR1 LNHDA, CDR2 SQIVND (reference sequence). The CDR3 DNA reads as TGTGCCAGTAGGGTTACAGGGGGAGCCCAGTACTTC. It is translated as CASRVTGGAQYF.

This clone came up many times. The chain carries TRBV21-1 and TRBJ2-6; the D call in the table, TRBD1, was not verified against the DNA. TRBV21-1 counts as a pseudogene. CDR3 size: 20 residues. The CDR3 protein is CASSTPRTQGLRTGANVLTF. The DNA for the CDR3 is TGTGCCAGCAGCACCCCACGCACGCAGGGCCTTCGAACTGGGGCCAACGTCCTGACTTTC.

J is TRBJ1-2 and V is TRBV10-1; D is unclear. Germline V gene data show CDR1 as WNHNN and CDR2 as SYGVQD (reference sequence). The CDR3 extends over 13 amino acids. The germline V and J ends were trimmed by 1 base and 8 bases, with 11 bases remaining between them. CDR3 amino acids: CASSEFRQWGYTF. CDR3 nucleotide sequence: TGCGCCAGCAGTGAGTTTCGGCAGTGGGGCTACACCTTC.

The chain joins TRBV6-4 to TRBJ2-1; 8 bases agree with TRBD2. The CDR3 runs to 14 residues. CDR1 MRHNA and CDR2 SNTAGT come from the germline V gene. V shed 2 bases, J shed 6 bases, and the junction held 3 bases outside the gene matches. The CDR3 here is CASSDDGGGNEQFF. The CDR3 DNA reads TGTGCCAGCAGTGACGACGGGGGGGGCAATGAGCAGTTCTTC.

The V call is TRBV5-6, the J call TRBJ1-6, with D unresolved. V gave up 4 bases and J gave up 10 bases, with 12 bases separating them. Germline CDR1 and CDR2: SGHDT and YYEEEE. CDR3 length equals 13 residues. CDR3 sequence: CASSPTGYSPLHF. CDR3 in DNA: TGTGCCAGCAGCCCTACGGGATACTCACCCCTCCACTTT.

V gene TRBV5-4 combines with J gene TRBJ1-4; possible D gene TRBD1, 5 bases. CDR1 is SGHNT, CDR2 YYREEE, per germline (reference sequence). V was trimmed by 4 bases and J by 10 bases, leaving 17 bases between them. This CDR3 region has 14 residues. The CDR3 loop is CASSIAGPRGKLFF. The CDR3 nucleotides are TGTGCCAGCAGCATAGCCGGACCTAGGGGAAAACTGTTTTTT.

The chain uses TRBV3-1 (or the pseudogene TRBV3-2) and TRBJ1-4, with no clear D. Trimming took 1 base from V and 4 from J, leaving 4 bases between them. The CDR3 has 13 amino acids. Germline V gives CDR1 LGHDT, CDR2 YNNKEL (reference sequence). The DNA for the CDR3 is TGTGCCAGCAGCCAAGGGTATAATGAAAAACTGTTTTTT. It specifies CASSQGYNEKLFF.

This clone was detected only a few times. The rearrangement uses TRBV28 and TRBJ1-2, with D perhaps TRBD1 (6 bases). In germline, CDR1 is MDHEN, CDR2 SYDVKM. This CDR3 spans 15 amino acids. The ends were cut back, 6 bases at V and 0 bases at J, with 14 bases in the middle. CDR3 sequence reads: CASSLRTEANYGYTF. CDR3 bases: TGTGCCAGCAGCCTGCGGACAGAAGCTAACTATGGCTACACCTTC.

A single count supports this clone. This sequence joins TRBV30 and TRBJ2-2, with 7 bases that match TRBD1. V gave up 2 bases and J gave up 0 bases; unmatched junction bases: 6. The CDR3 has 16 residues. Germline-derived CDR1 and CDR2 are GTSNPN and SVGIG (reference sequence). The CDR3 loop reads CAWSHGQVSNTGELFF. DNA of the CDR3: TGTGCCTGGAGTCATGGACAGGTTTCGAACACCGGGGAGCTGTTTTTT.

This rearrangement joins TRBV7-9 to TRBJ1-1, with 10 nucleotides matching TRBD1. Germline V gene lookup returns CDR1 SEHNR and CDR2 FQNEAQ (reference sequence). Losses at the gene ends were 5 bases for V and 7 bases for J; bases not matched to a gene: 13. This CDR3 spans 16 amino acids. The CDR3 nucleotides read TGTGCCAGCAGCCCTACGGACAGGGGGATTATTCTTGAAGCTTTCTTT. Translated, it gives CASSPTDRGIILEAFF.

The chain carries TRBV6-2 or TRBV6-3 and TRBJ1-4; TRBD1 might be the D (6 bases). Trimming removed 3 bases at V and 4 bases at J, with 9 bases between. The germline V gene has CDR1 MNHEY and CDR2 SVGEGT. This CDR3 region has 14 residues. Here the CDR3 reads CASSYGQINEKLFF. As DNA, the CDR3 is TGTGCCAGCAGTTATGGACAGATTAATGAAAAACTGTTTTTT.

There are a few counts of this clone. The chain employs TRBV27 and TRBJ1-2; a possible D gene is TRBD1 (5 bases). Trimming stripped 7 bases from V and 3 bases from J, with 15 bases between. Germline assignment: CDR1 MNHEY and CDR2 SMNVEV (reference sequence). This CDR3 spans 14 amino acids. The CDR3 loop is CASTLRQGDYGYTF. As DNA, the CDR3 is TGTGCCAGCACTCTGAGGCAGGGCGACTATGGCTACACCTTC.

This clone was observed a handful of times. The J gene is TRBJ1-2, the V gene TRBV5-6, with unresolved D. The CDR3 length is 15 residues. Trimming removed 4 bases from V and 3 bases from J, with 16 bases in between. In germline, CDR1 is SGHDT, CDR2 YYEEEE. CDR3 in DNA: TGTGCCAGCAGCCTGGGCCTCGGGAGGGACTATGGCTACACCTTC. Residues: CASSLGLGRDYGYTF.

V gene TRBV18 combines with J gene TRBJ2-1, with TRBD1 matching over 9 bases. Trimming took 6 bases from V and 6 from J; bases not matched to a gene: 9. The V gene's germline CDR1 is KGHSH and CDR2 LQKENI. The length of the CDR3 is 15 residues. For the CDR3, the DNA is TGTGCCAGCTCTCAACCGGGACAGGGAGGCAATGAGCAGTTCTTC. This codes for CASSQPGQGGNEQFF. The full variable domain, in which reference TRBV18 and TRBJ2-1 provide the parts outside the CDR3, is NAGVMQNPRHLVRRRGQEARLRCSPMKGHSHVYWYRQLPEEGLKFMVYLQKENIIDESGMPKERFSAEFPKEGPSILRIQQVVRGDSAAYFCASSQPGQGGNEQFFGPGTRLTVL.

This chain joins TRBV19 and TRBJ1-2; D possibly corresponds to TRBD1 (5 bases). Germline V gene data show CDR1 as LNHDA and CDR2 as SQIVND (reference sequence). V gave up 3 bases and J gave up 6 bases, with 8 bases separating them. The CDR3 extends over 12 amino acids. In DNA, the CDR3 is TGTGCCAGTAGTATGACAGAGAATGGCTACACCTTC. It is translated as CASSMTENGYTF. Variable domain in full (rest from reference TRBV19 and TRBJ1-2): DGGITQSPKYLFRKEGQNVTLSCEQNLNHDAMYWYRQDPGQGLRLIYYSQIVNDFQKGDIAEGYSVSREKKESFPLTVTSAQKNPTAFYLCASSMTENGYTFGSGTRLTVV.

The chain uses TRBV9 and TRBJ1-1; D unresolved. V was clipped by 0 bases and J by 5 bases, with 5 bases between them. CDR3 length: 12 residues. The V gene's germline CDR1 is SGDLS and CDR2 YYNGEE. The CDR3, as DNA: TGTGCCAGCAGCGTAGCCGGTACTGAAGCTTTCTTT. Amino acids: CASSVAGTEAFF.

The rearrangement joins TRBV18 to TRBJ1-1; D possibly corresponds to TRBD1 (5 bases). This CDR3 comprises 16 residues. V lost 3 bases, J lost 0 bases, and 14 bases lay in between. Germline CDR1 KGHSH, CDR2 LQKENI. CDR3 nucleotide sequence: TGTGCCAGCTCACCCCGACAGTTACAAATGAACACTGAAGCTTTCTTT. Translating gives CASSPRQLQMNTEAFF.

The rearrangement joins TRBV7-8 to TRBJ1-5, with D perhaps matching TRBD1 (5 bases). V was cut by 3 bases and J by 5 bases, with 8 bases left in between. The CDR3 is 13 residues long. Germline V gives CDR1 SGHVS, CDR2 FQNEAQ. The DNA of the CDR3 is TGTGCCAGCAGCTTTCAGGGATATCAGCCCCAGCATTTT. This encodes CASSFQGYQPQHF. Together with reference TRBV7-8 and TRBJ1-5, the CDR3 gives the full variable domain: GAGVSQSPRYKVAKRGQDVALRCDPISGHVSLFWYQQALGQGPEFLTYFQNEAQLDKSGLPSDRFFAERPEGSVSTLKIQRTQQEDSAVYLCASSFQGYQPQHFGDGTRLSIL.

This sequence joins TRBV5-1 and TRBJ1-1; D perhaps matches TRBD1 (6 bases). Between the trimmed V and J ends, which lost 7 bases and 1 base, there was a span of 8 bases. Germline-derived CDR1 and CDR2 are SGHRS and YFSETQ. The length of the CDR3 is 12 residues. The DNA for the CDR3 is TGCGCCAGCGGGACACAGAACACTGAAGCTTTCTTT. Its translation is CASGTQNTEAFF.